This TCR beta chain was captured by sequencing in a study of Ad26.COV2.S vaccination and SARS-CoV-2 variants. Across the whole study: COV1001, an Ad26.COV2.S trial, supplied this vaccine-arm donor.

Whole-study findings and limits: Reported post-vaccination CD8+ and CD4+ T cell responses to spike showed substantial breadth. From the TCR breadth and depth analyses, total T cell responses may have been underestimated.

Treatment reported: some 19 received Ad26.COV2.S at low or high dose, single or two shots; 5 received placebo; per-sample allocation not given. Samples analyzed were those drawn on day 63 after the first vaccine or placebo injection. The table came from immunoSEQ multiplex PCR; TCRdb's copy has only in-frame clones and leaves some out. This sample yields about 330,000 clones, of which 85% to 90% are seen a single time; roughly 6% belongs to the top ten. A word on this clone: Its cognate antigen is unknown.

This specimen consisted of peripheral blood, obtained in a trial of Ad26.COV2.S vaccine versus placebo. The source of this sequence is a person between 18 and 65 years old who received the Ad26.COV2.S COVID-19 vaccine or a placebo.

The CDR3 nucleotides read TGTGCCACCAGCAGAGGCGGGACTAGCGGGTTGGGCTCCTACAATGAGCAGTTCTTC. Protein: CATSRGGTSGLGSYNEQFF. The chain carries TRBV15 and TRBJ2-1; 12 bases are shared with TRBD2. Germline values: CDR1 LNHNV, CDR2 YYDKDF (reference sequence). Losses at the gene ends were 1 base for V and 0 bases for J; bases not matched to a gene: 7. This CDR3 is built from 19 residues.